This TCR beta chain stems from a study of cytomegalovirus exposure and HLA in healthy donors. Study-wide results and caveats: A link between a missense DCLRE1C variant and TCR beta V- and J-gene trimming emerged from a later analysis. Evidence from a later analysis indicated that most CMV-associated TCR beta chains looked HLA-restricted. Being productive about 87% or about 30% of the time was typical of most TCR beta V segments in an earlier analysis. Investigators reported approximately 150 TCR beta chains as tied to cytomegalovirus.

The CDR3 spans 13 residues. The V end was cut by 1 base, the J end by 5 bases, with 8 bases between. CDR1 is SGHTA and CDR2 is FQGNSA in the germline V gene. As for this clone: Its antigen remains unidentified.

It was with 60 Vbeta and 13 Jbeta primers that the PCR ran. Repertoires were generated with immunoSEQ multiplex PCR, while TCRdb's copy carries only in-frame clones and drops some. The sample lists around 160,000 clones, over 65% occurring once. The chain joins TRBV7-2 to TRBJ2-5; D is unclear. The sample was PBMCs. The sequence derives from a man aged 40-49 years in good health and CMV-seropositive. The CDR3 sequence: CASSLGLTETQYF. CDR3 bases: TGTGCCAGCAGCTTAGGGCTCACGGAGACCCAGTACTTC.